This T cell receptor beta chain appears in the sequencing data of a study of blood T cell repertoires in COVID-19. Using immunoSEQ multiplex PCR, the repertoire was profiled, and TCRdb retains in-frame clones only, with some absent. The sample has about 42,000 clones, 75% to 85% seen once; the top ten hold around 27%. V gave up 0 bases and J gave up 4 bases; unmatched junction bases: 2. The CDR3 spans 15 residues. CDR1 and CDR2 from the germline V gene are KGHDR and SFDVKD. V and J are TRBV24-1 and TRBJ2-3; 8 positions match TRBD2. The TCR sequence derives from a man aged 80 or over with acute or convalescent COVID-19. Sequencing was performed on peripheral blood. The CDR3 is CATSDLQREPDTQYF. The CDR3 DNA reads TGTGCCACCAGTGATTTGCAGCGGGAGCCAGATACGCAGTATTTT.